The sequence of this T cell receptor beta chain was determined in a study of shared clonotypes between healthy human individuals. Points from the study as a whole: Donor scarcity curtailed the genetic and exposure-history diversity represented herein.

Profiling relied on immunoSEQ multiplex PCR, and the TCRdb table lists in-frame clones only, not all of them. The data contain some 1,900,000 clones, less than 95% of them singletons. Germline assignment: CDR1 SGHTS and CDR2 YDEGEE. Trimming took off 5 bases at V and 3 bases at J, with 11 bases between the two ends. The CDR3 runs 13 residues. Concerning this clone: Antigen specificity is unknown.

As defined, naive CD8 cells were CD45RO-negative and positively selected for CCR7, with terminally differentiated effector memory CD45RA+ cells excluded. Material for sequencing was naive CD8+ T cells sorted from blood. The receptor was isolated from a man between 18 and 29 years old in good health. The rearrangement links TRBV5-8 to TRBJ1-2; D not certain. In DNA form, the CDR3 reads TGTGCCAGCAGGCCGGTGGCTGACTATGGCTACACCTTC. Its protein is CASRPVADYGYTF.